The 28 T cell receptor beta chains given below trace back to one sample, sequenced in a study of cytomegalovirus exposure and HLA in healthy donors. Repertoires were generated with immunoSEQ multiplex PCR, while TCRdb's copy carries only in-frame clones and drops some. The top ten hold 5.5% to 7% of the sample, which has 220,000 or so clones, approximately 82% seen once. Material for sequencing was PBMCs. These receptors were obtained from a woman younger than 30 in good health and CMV-seronegative.

Only one count was recorded for this clone. The chain links TRBV19 to TRBJ1-1; possibly TRBD1 for D (6 bases). The CDR3 runs to 12 residues. V was clipped by 7 bases and J by 4 bases, with 10 bases between them. Germline lookup yields CDR1 LNHDA and CDR2 SQIVND (reference sequence). Here the CDR3 DNA reads TGTGCCAGTACGATGGGGGCCACTGAAGCTTTCTTT. It translates to CASTMGATEAFF.

The genes are TRBV30 and TRBJ2-7; D gene uncertain. Trimming cost V 3 bases and J 3 bases, with 9 bases left between them. Per germline, CDR1 GTSNPN and CDR2 SVGIG (reference sequence). This CDR3 has 12 residues. The CDR3 DNA is TGTGCCTGGAGCCACAGTGACTACGAGCAGTACTTC. As protein: CAWSHSDYEQYF. Drawing the rest from reference TRBV30 and TRBJ2-7, the complete variable domain is SQTIHQWPATLVQPVGSPLSLECTVEGTSNPNLYWYRQAAGRGLQLLFYSVGIGQISSEVPQNLSASRPQDRQFILSSKKLLLSDSGFYLCAWSHSDYEQYFGPGTRLTVT.

This clone was observed a handful of times. This sequence joins TRBV2 and TRBJ2-1; 7 nucleotides agree with TRBD1. The length of the CDR3 is 15 residues. Germline CDR1 and CDR2: SNHLY and FYNNEI. The trim removed 8 bases at V and 6 bases at J, leaving 13 bases unmatched. In nucleotides, the CDR3 is TGTGCCAGCCCCCAAGGGGGACAGAACGCCAATGAGCAGTTCTTC. Its translation is CASPQGGQNANEQFF.

This chain connects TRBV9 to TRBJ1-3, with D uncertain. CDR1 and CDR2 (germline): SGDLS, YYNGEE. V lost 3 bases and J lost 1, with 5 bases in between. The CDR3 is 13 amino acids. CDR3 protein: CASSGLSGNTIYF. The CDR3 region has the DNA TGTGCCAGCAGCGGGTTATCTGGAAACACCATATATTTT. The whole variable domain, filled in from reference TRBV9 and TRBJ1-3, reads DSGVTQTPKHLITATGQRVTLRCSPRSGDLSVYWYQQSLDQGLQFLIQYYNGEERAKGNILERFSAQQFPDLHSELNLSSLELGDSALYFCASSGLSGNTIYFGEGSWLTVV.

This clone was seen only once. The gene calls are TRBV5-6 and TRBJ1-2; D remains unclear. From germline, CDR1 is SGHDT and CDR2 YYEEEE. CDR3 length: 13 residues. Between the trimmed V and J ends, which lost 4 bases and 7 bases, there was a span of 14 bases. The CDR3 is CASSRHTVVGYTF. The CDR3 DNA sequence: TGTGCCAGCAGCCGGCATACTGTAGTTGGCTACACCTTC.

V usage is TRBV11-3 and J usage is TRBJ1-1; possible D gene TRBD1, 5 bases. Trimming shortened V by 2 bases and J by 4 bases, and 11 bases separated the two germline ends. Germline V gene sequence: CDR1 SGHNT, CDR2 YENEEA. CDR3 length: 14 amino acids. CDR3 DNA sequence: TGTGCCAGCAGCTTACAGGGTTTCGGCACTGAAGCTTTCTTT. It encodes CASSLQGFGTEAFF.

The chain links TRBV2 to TRBJ1-2; no firm D call. Germline V CDR1 and CDR2: SNHLY, FYNNEI. The CDR3 sequence is 12 residues long. V gave up 6 bases and J gave up 6 bases, with 11 bases separating them. This chain's CDR3 is CASSPTADGYTF. DNA of the CDR3: TGTGCCAGCAGCCCTACGGCGGATGGCTACACCTTC.

V and J are TRBV5-1 and TRBJ1-1; the D is unclear. The V gene's germline CDR1 is SGHRS and CDR2 YFSETQ. This CDR3 contains 14 residues. Trimming took off 8 bases at V and 0 bases at J, with 14 bases between the two ends. The CDR3 DNA sequence: TGCGCCAGTGGAGAGGCGTCGATGAACACTGAAGCTTTCTTT. Amino acids: CASGEASMNTEAFF.

The rearrangement joins TRBV27 to TRBJ1-1, with D uncertain. V lost 6 bases to trimming and J lost 1 base, with 9 bases between them. Germline V gene lookup returns CDR1 MNHEY and CDR2 SMNVEV (reference sequence). The CDR3 is made up of 13 amino acids. CDR3 in amino acids: CASSLTENTEAFF. DNA of the CDR3: TGTGCCAGCAGCTTGACCGAGAACACTGAAGCTTTCTTT.

The CDR3 spells CASRSTGSGANVLTF. DNA for the CDR3: TGTGCCAGCAGATCCACCGGCTCTGGGGCCAACGTCCTGACTTTC. The chain uses TRBV6-6 and TRBJ2-6; no definite D call. The length of the CDR3 is 15 residues. V was clipped by 6 bases and J by 0 bases, with 9 bases between them. Germline V lookup: CDR1 MNHNY, CDR2 SVGAGI (reference sequence).

Worth noting for this clone: Other DNA sequences in this specimen translate into the identical CDR3. This chain uses TRBV2 with TRBJ1-2; 7 bases are shared with TRBD1. V dropped 5 bases and J dropped 4; count of bases not matched to a gene: 7. This CDR3 region has 14 residues. The germline gives CDR1 SNHLY, CDR2 FYNNEI. The CDR3 nucleotides read TGTGCCAGCAGTACCCGACAGGGTCCCTATGGCTACACCTTC. Its translation is CASSTRQGPYGYTF.

This rearrangement joins TRBV5-1 to TRBJ1-4; 7 bases map to TRBD1. The CDR3 has 16 amino acids. V dropped 4 bases and J dropped 1; count of bases not matched to a gene: 7. Germline loops: CDR1 SGHRS, CDR2 YFSETQ. CDR3 protein: CASSLDRVGTNEKLFF. For the CDR3, the DNA is TGCGCCAGCAGCCTAGACAGGGTTGGAACTAATGAAAAACTGTTTTTT.

A single count supports this clone. This chain uses TRBV27 with TRBJ2-6; tentatively, D is TRBD1 or TRBD2 (5 bases each). The germline CDR1 and CDR2 sequences are MNHEY and SMNVEV (reference sequence). CDR3 length equals 13 residues. Between the trimmed V and J ends, which lost 5 bases and 12 bases, there was a span of 14 bases. The CDR3 nucleotides are TGTGCCAGCAGTCCCGGGACCGGCGGCGTCCTGACTTTC. Translating it yields CASSPGTGGVLTF.

V and J are TRBV7-9 and TRBJ1-2, with a weak D call TRBD1 (6 bases). Per germline, CDR1 SEHNR and CDR2 FQNEAQ (reference sequence). V was shortened by 5 bases and J by 3 bases, with 16 bases between the two germline ends. The CDR3 loop spans 15 amino acids. The CDR3 DNA reads as TGTGCCAGCAGCCCTCACGGGGGGCTTGACTATGGCTACACCTTC. Translating gives CASSPHGGLDYGYTF.

For this clone: Different DNA sequences within this sample yield the same CDR3. The chain has TRBV28 and TRBJ2-7; D call uncertain. Trimming left V 3 bases short and J 4 bases short, with 4 bases between. Germline V lookup: CDR1 MDHEN, CDR2 SYDVKM. The CDR3 sequence is 11 residues long. The CDR3 loop reads CASSFSYEQYF. The CDR3 bases are TGTGCCAGCAGTTTTTCATACGAGCAGTACTTC.

The chain combines TRBV7-3 with TRBJ2-7; 7 bases match TRBD1. The CDR3 is 13 amino acids. The V gene end was trimmed by 5 bases and the J gene end by 8 bases; junction bases not matched to a gene: 9. Germline CDR1 SGHTA, CDR2 FQGTGA. The CDR3 loop reads CASSPNRQGKQYF. The CDR3 nucleotides read TGTGCCAGCAGCCCCAACCGACAGGGCAAGCAGTACTTC.

The chain carries TRBV7-2 and TRBJ1-1, with D perhaps matching TRBD1 (5 bases). Germline V gene lookup returns CDR1 SGHTA and CDR2 FQGNSA. Trimming removed 5 bases at V and 0 bases at J, with 10 bases between. The CDR3 has 14 amino acids. CDR3 sequence: CASSPTALNTEAFF. The CDR3 nucleotides read TGTGCCAGCAGCCCGACAGCGTTGAACACTGAAGCTTTCTTT. Full variable domain (rest looked up from reference TRBV7-2 and TRBJ1-1): GAGVSQSPSNKVTEKGKDVELRCDPISGHTALYWYRQSLGQGLEFLIYFQGNSAPDKSGLPSDRFSAERTGGSVSTLTIQRTQQEDSAVYLCASSPTALNTEAFFGQGTRLTVV.

The chain couples TRBV18 to TRBJ1-4; perhaps TRBD1 as D (5 bases). Germline V lookup: CDR1 KGHSH, CDR2 LQKENI. V was trimmed by 3 bases and J by 4 bases, leaving 15 bases between them. The CDR3 loop spans 16 amino acids. Here the CDR3 reads CASSPPDRSYNEKLFF. CDR3 in DNA: TGTGCCAGCTCACCCCCTGACAGATCCTATAATGAAAAACTGTTTTTT.

The gene calls are TRBV5-1 and TRBJ1-4; D is undetermined. The CDR3 covers 17 residues. V gave up 4 bases and J gave up 3 bases, with 19 bases separating them. Germline loops: CDR1 SGHRS, CDR2 YFSETQ. CDR3 nucleotide sequence: TGCGCCAGCAGCCCCAAACAGAACAGCTTGTCTAATGAAAAACTGTTTTTT. Translated: CASSPKQNSLSNEKLFF.

The gene calls are TRBV6-1 and TRBJ2-1, with 7 nucleotides matching TRBD1. V lost 7 bases, J lost 5 bases, and 8 bases stayed unmatched. Germline V gene sequence: CDR1 MNHNS, CDR2 SASEGT. This CDR3 has 14 amino acids. The CDR3 region is CASNPRGLDNEQFF. DNA of the CDR3: TGTGCCAGCAACCCGAGGGGGCTGGACAATGAGCAGTTCTTC.

V usage is TRBV5-5 and J usage is TRBJ2-1; 11 positions match TRBD1. The CDR3 runs to 16 residues. J gave up 6 bases and V 4 bases, and 9 bases lay outside the gene matches. Germline CDR1 is SGHKS and CDR2 is YYEKEE (reference sequence). The CDR3 is CASSPRGGTGGNEQFF. For the CDR3, the DNA is TGTGCCAGCAGCCCCAGGGGCGGGACAGGGGGCAATGAGCAGTTCTTC.

The rearrangement uses TRBV28 and TRBJ1-5; D perhaps matches TRBD1 (5 bases). Germline CDR1 and CDR2: MDHEN and SYDVKM. The CDR3 runs 14 residues. V was pared by 11 bases and J by 1 base, with 15 bases between. The DNA of the CDR3 is TGTGCCGGAAGTGGGACCGCGAGCAATCAGCCCCAGCATTTT. Its translation: CAGSGTASNQPQHF.

This chain joins TRBV7-8 and TRBJ2-7; D is possibly TRBD2 (6 bases). The CDR3 loop spans 14 amino acids. With 5 bases removed from V and 4 bases from J, the gap between germline ends came to 15 bases. Per the germline V gene, CDR1 is SGHVS and CDR2 is FQNEAQ. CDR3 DNA: TGTGCCAGCAGCCCCGAAGCGGCGGGGTACGAGCAGTACTTC. Protein: CASSPEAAGYEQYF.

The rearrangement uses TRBV30 and TRBJ1-6; D remains ambiguous. This CDR3 comprises 12 residues. The V gene's germline CDR1 is GTSNPN and CDR2 SVGIG (reference sequence). V gave up 5 bases and J gave up 10 bases, with 12 bases separating them. The CDR3, as DNA: TGTGCCTGGGGGAGCGTGGGGTCACCCCTCCACTTT. It is translated as CAWGSVGSPLHF. The full variable domain, with the rest looked up from reference TRBV30 and TRBJ1-6, is SQTIHQWPATLVQPVGSPLSLECTVEGTSNPNLYWYRQAAGRGLQLLFYSVGIGQISSEVPQNLSASRPQDRQFILSSKKLLLSDSGFYLCAWGSVGSPLHFGNGTRLTVT.

This rearrangement joins TRBV2 to TRBJ2-3; TRBD2 aligns across 10 bases. V trimming: 2 bases; J trimming: 6 bases; junction bases outside the gene matches: 8. The CDR3 is 16 residues long. Germline V lookup: CDR1 SNHLY, CDR2 FYNNEI. DNA of the CDR3: TGTGCCAGCAGTGAATTCCTAGCGGGAGTTTCGGATACGCAGTATTTT. As protein: CASSEFLAGVSDTQYF. The entire variable domain, with the rest obtained from reference TRBV2 and TRBJ2-3, is as follows: EPEVTQTPSHQVTQMGQEVILRCVPISNHLYFYWYRQILGQKVEFLVSFYNNEISEKSEIFDDQFSVERPDGSNFTLKIRSTKLEDSAMYFCASSEFLAGVSDTQYFGPGTRLTVL.

The chain links TRBV9 to TRBJ1-2; D ambiguous. Germline CDR1 reads SGDLS; CDR2 reads YYNGEE. The ends were cut back, 3 bases at V and 8 bases at J, with 14 bases in the middle. The CDR3 has 13 amino acids. The chain's CDR3 is CASSEMGSGGYTF. DNA of the CDR3: TGTGCCAGCAGCGAGATGGGGTCCGGAGGCTACACCTTC.

This clone showed up many times. Other DNA variants within this sample encode the same CDR3. V and J are TRBV6-5 and TRBJ1-1; TRBD1 matches at 7 bases. This CDR3 contains 15 residues. With 0 bases clipped from V and 4 bases from J, the junction kept 5 bases outside the gene matches. CDR1 is MNHEY and CDR2 is SVGAGI in the germline V gene. The CDR3 sequence is CASSYSGGRGTEAFF. For the CDR3, the DNA is TGTGCCAGCAGTTACTCAGGGGGCAGGGGCACTGAAGCTTTCTTT.

The V and J genes are TRBV29-1 and TRBJ1-4, with D unclear. Trimming removed 6 bases from V and 0 bases from J, with 8 bases in between. This CDR3 region has 13 residues. Germline lookup yields CDR1 SQVTM and CDR2 ANQGSEA. The CDR3 region has the DNA TGCAGCGTACAACAGCCAACTAATGAAAAACTGTTTTTT. Amino acid sequence: CSVQQPTNEKLFF. The whole variable domain, filled in from reference TRBV29-1 and TRBJ1-4, reads SAVISQKPSRDICQRGTSLTIQCQVDSQVTMMFWYRQQPGQSLTLIATANQGSEATYESGFVIDKFPISRPNLTFSTLTVSNMSPEDSSIYLCSVQQPTNEKLFFGSGTQLSVL.